The TCR beta chain described here comes from a study of blood T cells in healthy people across ages. This clonotype was observed a few times. Its cognate antigen is unknown. This CDR3 contains 15 residues. Germline CDR1 and CDR2: DFQATT and SNEGSKA (reference sequence). V lost 6 bases and J 0 bases, leaving 17 bases between the germline ends. General study findings and limits: With naive T cell percentage, TCR beta diversity showed a strong correlation. The recorded TCR beta diversity per million T cells decreased in a roughly linear manner with age.

The authors ran a second PCR of 7 to 11 cycles using a sample-barcoded 5' primer and a J-beta primer mix. Template switching added a 12-random-nucleotide identifier to every cDNA molecule. TCRdb processed the 5' RACE reads anew with MiXCR; each CDR3 protein has one entry. The data contain 700,000 or so distinct CDR3 sequences, over 20% of them singletons. The TCR comes from a man aged 65 to 79 in good health. Sequencing input: blood. The chain couples TRBV20-1 to TRBJ1-1; possible D gene TRBD1, 5 bases. The CDR3 nucleotides read TGCAGTGCCCGAGGCGCCCGGGGCTTGAACACTGAAGCTTTCTTT. It codes for CSARGARGLNTEAFF.